This TCR beta chain is from a study of T cells in Graves' hyperthyroidism and ophthalmopathy. Study-level findings and limits: Before onset, ophthalmopathy was predicted by the model a median roughly 6.8 months earlier.

Researchers took RNA transcripts and amplified the TCR beta CDR3 regions from them. A first-round RT-PCR of the TCR CDR3 used the HTBI primer set. TCRdb reprocessed the multiplex PCR reads with MiXCR, giving one entry per CDR3 protein. The table has 500,000 to 600,000 distinct CDR3 sequences, just over 45% seen once. This clonotype was seen ten or more times. Its specificity is unknown. The diagnostic basis comprised clinical symptoms, serum thyroxine and TRAb, thyroid ultrasound and orbital computed tomography. The germline CDR1 and CDR2 sequences are SGHVS and FQNEAQ. The CDR3 consists of 13 residues. Trimming left V 1 base short and J 6 bases short, with 9 bases between.

The specimen sequenced was peripheral blood or thyroid tissue (not recorded which). This rearrangement joins TRBV7-8 to TRBJ1-2; the D gene is possibly TRBD1 (6 bases). The receptor's source is an adult woman with Graves' disease, either hyperthyroidism or ophthalmopathy (not recorded which). CDR3 nucleotides: TGTGCCAGCAGCTTAGTACAGGGTGATGGCTACACCTTC. Translation: CASSLVQGDGYTF. Full variable domain (remainder filled in from reference TRBV7-8 and TRBJ1-2): GAGVSQSPRYKVAKRGQDVALRCDPISGHVSLFWYQQALGQGPEFLTYFQNEAQLDKSGLPSDRFFAERPEGSVSTLKIQRTQQEDSAVYLCASSLVQGDGYTFGSGTRLTVV.